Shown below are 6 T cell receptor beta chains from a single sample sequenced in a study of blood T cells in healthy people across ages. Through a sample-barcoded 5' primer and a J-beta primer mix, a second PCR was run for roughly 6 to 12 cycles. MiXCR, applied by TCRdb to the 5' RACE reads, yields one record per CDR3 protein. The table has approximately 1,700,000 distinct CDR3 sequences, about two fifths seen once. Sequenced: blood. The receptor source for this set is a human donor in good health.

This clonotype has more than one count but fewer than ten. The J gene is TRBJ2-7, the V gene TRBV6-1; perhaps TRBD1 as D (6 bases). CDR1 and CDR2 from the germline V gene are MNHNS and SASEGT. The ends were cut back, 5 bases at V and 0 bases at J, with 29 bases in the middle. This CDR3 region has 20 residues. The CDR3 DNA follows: TGTGCCAGCAGTAGAGGGTCTGGGGGCGCGAATCTAGTATACTCCTACGAGCAGTACTTC. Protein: CASSRGSGGANLVYSYEQYF.

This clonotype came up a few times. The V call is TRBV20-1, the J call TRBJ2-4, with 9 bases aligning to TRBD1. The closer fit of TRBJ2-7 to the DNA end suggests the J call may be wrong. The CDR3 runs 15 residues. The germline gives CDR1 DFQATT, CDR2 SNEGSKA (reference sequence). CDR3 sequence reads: CSATRGDRALYEQYF. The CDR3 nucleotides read TGCAGTGCTACTCGGGGGGACAGGGCTTTATACGAGCAGTACTTC.

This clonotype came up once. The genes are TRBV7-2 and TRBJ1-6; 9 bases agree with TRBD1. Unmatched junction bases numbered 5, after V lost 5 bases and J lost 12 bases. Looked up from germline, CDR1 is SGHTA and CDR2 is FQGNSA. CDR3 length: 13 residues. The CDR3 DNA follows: TGTGCCAGCAGCACAGGACAGGGGATACCCCTCCACTTT. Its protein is CASSTGQGIPLHF.

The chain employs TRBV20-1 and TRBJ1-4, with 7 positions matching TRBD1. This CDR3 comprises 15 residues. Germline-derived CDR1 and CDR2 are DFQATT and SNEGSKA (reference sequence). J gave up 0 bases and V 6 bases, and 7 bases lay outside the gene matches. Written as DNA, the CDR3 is TGCAGTGCCAGGGACAGCCTTGCAACTAATGAAAAACTGTTTTTT. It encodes CSARDSLATNEKLFF.

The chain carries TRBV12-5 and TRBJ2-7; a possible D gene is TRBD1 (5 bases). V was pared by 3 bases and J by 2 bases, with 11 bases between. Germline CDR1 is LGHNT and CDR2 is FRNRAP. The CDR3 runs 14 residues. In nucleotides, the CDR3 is TGTGCTAGTGGTTTCGCAGGGTGGACCTACGAGCAGTACTTC. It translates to CASGFAGWTYEQYF.

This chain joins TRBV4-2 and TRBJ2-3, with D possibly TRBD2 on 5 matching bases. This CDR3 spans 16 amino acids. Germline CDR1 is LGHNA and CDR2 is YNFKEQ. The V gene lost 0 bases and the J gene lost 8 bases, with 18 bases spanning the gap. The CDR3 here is CASSQEGGSLGGTQYF. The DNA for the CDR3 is TGTGCCAGCAGCCAAGAGGGCGGGTCACTCGGAGGTACGCAGTATTTT.